The rows below give T cell receptor beta chains drawn from one sample of a study of beta chain features in type 1 diabetes. Produced via immunoSEQ multiplex PCR; TCRdb's table is partial and in-frame only. The table records hundreds of thousands of clones, around 15% of them present only once. The sample consisted of naive CD4+ T cells from blood. These receptors all stem from a young man in good health. CDR3s include the opening cysteine and the closing phenylalanine or tryptophan. D genes are given only for firm matches. For some rows the clone size is stated as once, few or many, or as a class when expanded; others skip it.

j_gene	v_gene	d_gene	abundance	CDR3nt	CDR3aa
TRBJ2-4	TRBV13	TRBD1	few	TGTGCCAGCAGCCGATCAGGGGGCCTAGCCAAAAACATTCAGTACTTC	CASSRSGGLAKNIQYF
TRBJ2-7	TRBV7-9	NA	NA	TGTGCCAGCAGCTTAACAACCTACGAGCAGTACTTC	CASSLTTYEQYF
TRBJ2-1	TRBV15	NA	few	TGTGCCACCAGCAGGGTGAGGGGTCATGAGCAGTTCTTC	CATSRVRGHEQFF
TRBJ2-3	TRBV5-4	TRBD2	few	TGTGCCAGCAGCGCAGGGACTAGCGGCACAGATACGCAGTATTTT	CASSAGTSGTDTQYF
TRBJ2-7	TRBV28	TRBD1	few	TGTGCCAGCAGTTTCCCCTGGACAGGGAGGACCTACGAGCAGTACTTC	CASSFPWTGRTYEQYF
TRBJ2-7	TRBV5-4	NA	NA	TGTGCCAGCAGCTTGGGTCAGGAGAGCTCCTACGAGCAGTACTTC	CASSLGQESSYEQYF
TRBJ2-7	TRBV28	NA	NA	TGTGCCAGCAGTTTACCGACCGAGCAGTACTTC	CASSLPTEQYF
TRBJ2-7	TRBV14	TRBD1	NA	TGTGCCAGCAGCCACCGAATGGACAGGACCTACGAGCAGTACTTC	CASSHRMDRTYEQYF
TRBJ2-7	TRBV5-1	NA	NA	TGCGCCAGCAGCTTGTTAGTGGTCTCCTACGAGCAGTACTTC	CASSLLVVSYEQYF
TRBJ1-2	TRBV28	NA	NA	TGTGCCAGCAGCTCGACAGGACTCTATGGCTACACCTTC	CASSSTGLYGYTF
TRBJ2-7	TRBV5-1	TRBD1	NA	TGCGCCAGCAGGACTACAGGGGCCAGCGAGCAGTACTTC	CASRTTGASEQYF
TRBJ1-4	TRBV2	TRBD1	few	TGTGCCAGCAGGCCCAGGGGGCTGAATGAAAAACTGTTTTTT	CASRPRGLNEKLFF
TRBJ2-3	TRBV21-1	NA	NA	TGTGCCAGCAGCAGTAACAGCGAGTTCACAGATACGCAGTATTTT	CASSSNSEFTDTQYF
TRBJ2-5	TRBV11-1	TRBD1	NA	TGTGCCAGCAGACCAGGGACAGAAGAGACCCAGTACTTC	CASRPGTEETQYF
TRBJ1-5	TRBV5-1	NA	NA	TGCGCCAGCAGCTTGGAGGGGGTAGTGTCCCCAAATCAGCCCCAGCATTTT	CASSLEGVVSPNQPQHF
TRBJ2-5	TRBV7-3	TRBD2	NA	TGTGCCAGCAGCTTGGTGGGACTAGCGAACCAAGAGACCCAGTACTTC	CASSLVGLANQETQYF
TRBJ2-7	TRBV5-4	NA	NA	TGTGCCAGCAGCTTGGCTCTGGCAGAATCCTACGAGCAGTACTTC	CASSLALAESYEQYF
TRBJ1-2	TRBV15	NA	few	TGTGCCACCAGCAGAGATTTTTGGGGCGACTATGGCTACACCTTC	CATSRDFWGDYGYTF
TRBJ2-4	TRBV21-1	NA	NA	TGTGCCAGCAGCAAAGCCCTCGGACAGGGGGCAGAGGACATTCAGTACTTC	CASSKALGQGAEDIQYF
TRBJ1-3	TRBV5-1	NA	NA	TGCGCCAGCAGCTTGTTTTCAGGCCTCTCTGGAAACACCATATATTTT	CASSLFSGLSGNTIYF
TRBJ2-4	TRBV19	NA	NA	TGTGCCAGTAGTATAATAGTGACGGGTGGAAACATTCAGTACTTC	CASSIIVTGGNIQYF
TRBJ1-2	TRBV27	NA	NA	TGTGCCAGCAGTTTCCGCTCATTCAGCAATGGCTACACCTTC	CASSFRSFSNGYTF
TRBJ2-3	TRBV28	TRBD2	NA	TGTGCCACTGGGCGGGGGTACCGCACAGATACGCAGTATTTT	CATGRGYRTDTQYF
TRBJ2-7	TRBV11-2	NA	few	TGTGCCAGCAGCCCACAAACCGAGCAGTACTTC	CASSPQTEQYF
TRBJ2-4	TRBV5-1	NA	few	TGCGCCAGAGCCGGTCAGGGAGTCTTTCTAGCCAAAAACATTCAGTACTTC	CARAGQGVFLAKNIQYF
TRBJ1-1	TRBV5-4	TRBD1	NA	TGTGCCAGCAGCTTGTGGGACAGCCGAGGAGCTTTCTTT	CASSLWDSRGAFF
TRBJ1-4	TRBV6-5	NA	NA	TGTGCCAGCAGTTACTCGAAACGGCTGAATGAAAAACTGTTTTTT	CASSYSKRLNEKLFF